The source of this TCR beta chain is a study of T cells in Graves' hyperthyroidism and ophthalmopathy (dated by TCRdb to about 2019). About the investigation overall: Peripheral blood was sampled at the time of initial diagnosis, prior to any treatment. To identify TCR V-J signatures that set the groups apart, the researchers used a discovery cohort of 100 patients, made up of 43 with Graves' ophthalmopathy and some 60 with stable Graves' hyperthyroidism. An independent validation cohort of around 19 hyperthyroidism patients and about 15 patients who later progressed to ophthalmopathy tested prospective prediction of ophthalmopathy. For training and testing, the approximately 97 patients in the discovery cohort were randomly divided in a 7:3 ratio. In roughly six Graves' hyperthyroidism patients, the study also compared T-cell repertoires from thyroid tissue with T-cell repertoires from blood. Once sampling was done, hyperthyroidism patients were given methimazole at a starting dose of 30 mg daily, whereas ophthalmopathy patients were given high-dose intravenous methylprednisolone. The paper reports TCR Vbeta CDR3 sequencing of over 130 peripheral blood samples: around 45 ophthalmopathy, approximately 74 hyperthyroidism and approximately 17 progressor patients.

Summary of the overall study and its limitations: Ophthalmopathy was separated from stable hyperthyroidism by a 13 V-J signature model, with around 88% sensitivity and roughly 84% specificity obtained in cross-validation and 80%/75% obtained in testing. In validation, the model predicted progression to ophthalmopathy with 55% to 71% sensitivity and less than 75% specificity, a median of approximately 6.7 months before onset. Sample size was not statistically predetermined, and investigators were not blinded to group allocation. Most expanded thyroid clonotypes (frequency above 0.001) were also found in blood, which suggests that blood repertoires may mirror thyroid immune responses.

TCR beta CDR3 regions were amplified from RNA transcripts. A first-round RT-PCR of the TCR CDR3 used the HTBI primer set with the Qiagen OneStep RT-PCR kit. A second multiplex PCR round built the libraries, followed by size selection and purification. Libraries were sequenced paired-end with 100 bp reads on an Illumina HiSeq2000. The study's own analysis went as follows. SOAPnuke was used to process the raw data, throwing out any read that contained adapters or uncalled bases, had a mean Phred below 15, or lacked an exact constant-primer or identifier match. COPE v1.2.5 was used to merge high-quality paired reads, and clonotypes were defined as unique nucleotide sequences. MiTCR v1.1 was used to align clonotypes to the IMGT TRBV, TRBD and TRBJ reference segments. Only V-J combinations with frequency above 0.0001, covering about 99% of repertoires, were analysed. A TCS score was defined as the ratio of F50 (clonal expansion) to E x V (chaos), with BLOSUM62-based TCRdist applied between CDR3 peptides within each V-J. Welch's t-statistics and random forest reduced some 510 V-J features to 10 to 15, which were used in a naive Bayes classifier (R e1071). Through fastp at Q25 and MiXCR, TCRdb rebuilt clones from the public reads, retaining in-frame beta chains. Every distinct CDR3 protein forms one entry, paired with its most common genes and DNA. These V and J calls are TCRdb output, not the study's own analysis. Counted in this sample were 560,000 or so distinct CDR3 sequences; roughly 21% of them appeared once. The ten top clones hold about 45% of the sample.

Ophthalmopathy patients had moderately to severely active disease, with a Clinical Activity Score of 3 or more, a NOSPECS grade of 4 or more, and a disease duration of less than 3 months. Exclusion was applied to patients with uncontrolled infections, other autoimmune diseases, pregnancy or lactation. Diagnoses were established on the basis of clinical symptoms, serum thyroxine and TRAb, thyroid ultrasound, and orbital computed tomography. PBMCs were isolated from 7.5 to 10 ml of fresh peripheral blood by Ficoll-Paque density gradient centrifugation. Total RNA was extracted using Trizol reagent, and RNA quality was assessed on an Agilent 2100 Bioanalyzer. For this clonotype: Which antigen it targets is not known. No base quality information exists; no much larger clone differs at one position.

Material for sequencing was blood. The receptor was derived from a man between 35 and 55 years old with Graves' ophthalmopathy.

The CDR3 in this case is CASSSTGVPKETQYF. Read as DNA, the sequence is TGTGCCAGCAGCTCGACAGGGGTTCCAAAAGAGACCCAGTACTTC. The rearranged segments are TRBV7-3 and TRBJ2-5; TRBD1 fits 8 bases in the junction. Inclusive of the bounding cysteine and phenylalanine, the CDR3 is 15 residues long. The sequence is cut down to CDR3 DNA, 45 bases in frame from base 1. The germline V gene yields SGHTA for CDR1 and FQGTGA for CDR2. Germline trimming amounts to 4 bases on V and 3 bases on J, with 7 as the count of junction bases outside the gene matches.